The 12 T cell receptor beta chains reported below all come from one sample, sequenced in a study of T cell responses to AZD1222 COVID-19 vaccine. TCRdb keeps only in-frame clones here, not all; method: immunoSEQ multiplex PCR. The table records 200,000 or so clones, about 93% of them present only once. Sample: peripheral blood, taken 28 days after the second AZD1222 dose. Receptor source: an adult who received the AZD1222 COVID-19 vaccine.

This chain joins TRBV6-5 and TRBJ2-7, with TRBD1 matching over 11 bases. Trimming took 7 bases from V and 3 from J; bases not matched to a gene: 8. CDR3 length equals 15 residues. The V gene's germline CDR1 is MNHEY and CDR2 SVGAGI. The DNA of the CDR3 is TGTGCCAGCATGCTGTCCGGGACAGGGGGCTACGAGCAGTACTTC. Its protein product is CASMLSGTGGYEQYF.

This chain uses TRBV19 with TRBJ1-5, with TRBD1 as a possible D gene (5 bases). The CDR3 has 14 residues. Germline assignment: CDR1 LNHDA and CDR2 SQIVND (reference sequence). The V end was cut by 5 bases, the J end by 5 bases, with 13 bases between. The CDR3 DNA follows: TGTGCCAGTAGTGAAGCAGGGCCTTATCAGCCCCAGCATTTT. It translates to CASSEAGPYQPQHF.

The chain couples TRBV12-5 to TRBJ2-7; 7 nucleotides match TRBD1. Trimming at V came to 1 base and at J to 8 bases, leaving 2 bases not matched to a gene. The CDR3 totals 12 residues. Germline V lookup: CDR1 LGHNT, CDR2 FRNRAP. In DNA, the CDR3 is TGTGCTAGTGGTTTGGGACAGGGCAAGCAGTACTTC. Translating it yields CASGLGQGKQYF.

The chain is built from TRBV6-5 and TRBJ1-1; tentative D call: TRBD1 (6 bases). Trimming left V 8 bases short and J 12 bases short, with 16 bases between. Germline lookup yields CDR1 MNHEY and CDR2 SVGAGI. The CDR3 runs 11 residues. The chain's CDR3 is CASGGRGSSFF. CDR3 bases: TGTGCCAGCGGGGGGCGAGGGTCGTCTTTCTTT.

The rearrangement joins TRBV7-8 to TRBJ1-6, with D unclear. V lost 5 bases and J lost 7, with 18 bases in between. The CDR3 extends over 16 amino acids. Germline loops: CDR1 SGHVS, CDR2 FQNEAQ. This CDR3 is CASSRGSRNSNSPLHF. The CDR3 nucleotides are TGTGCCAGCAGCCGAGGATCCAGGAACTCCAATTCACCCCTCCACTTT.

The gene calls are TRBV7-9 and TRBJ1-1; D remains ambiguous. Trimming stripped 6 bases from V and 8 bases from J, with 10 bases between. The CDR3 is made up of 11 amino acids. In germline, CDR1 is SEHNR, CDR2 FQNEAQ (reference sequence). CDR3 nucleotide sequence: TGTGCCAGCAGGCGGACGGACGAAGCTTTCTTT. Residues: CASRRTDEAFF.

This sequence joins TRBV4-1 and TRBJ2-2; 8 nucleotides agree with TRBD2. CDR1 is MGHRA, CDR2 YSYEKL, per germline. Trimming cost V 3 bases and J 4 bases; bases outside gene matches: 7. CDR3 size: 16 residues. The CDR3 sequence: CASSQWAGGTTGELFF. The CDR3, as DNA: TGCGCCAGCAGCCAGTGGGCGGGGGGCACCACCGGGGAGCTGTTTTTT.

The chain links TRBV30 to TRBJ2-6, with D uncertain. Trimming stripped 5 bases from V and 0 bases from J, with 8 bases between. This CDR3 is built from 14 residues. The V gene's germline CDR1 is GTSNPN and CDR2 SVGIG (reference sequence). CDR3 coding DNA: TGTGCCTGGGTTCAAAGCTCTGGGGCCAACGTCCTGACTTTC. It codes for CAWVQSSGANVLTF.

This chain uses TRBV6-5 with TRBJ2-7, with no clear D. Germline loops: CDR1 MNHEY, CDR2 SVGAGI. This CDR3 contains 11 residues. V gave up 4 bases and J gave up 3 bases, with 4 bases separating them. CDR3 nucleotide sequence: TGTGCCAGCAGTTCCGACTACGAGCAGTACTTC. Protein: CASSSDYEQYF.

This clone occurred once. The genes are TRBV3-1 (or the pseudogene TRBV3-2) and TRBJ1-3, with D unclear. This CDR3 comprises 14 residues. Germline V gene lookup returns CDR1 LGHDT and CDR2 YNNKEL (reference sequence). The V end was cut by 4 bases, the J end by 2 bases, with 9 bases between. For the CDR3, the DNA is TGTGCCAGCAGCCGTCGCACCACTGGAAACACCATATATTTT. As protein: CASSRRTTGNTIYF.

The chain joins TRBV13 to TRBJ1-2; D is perhaps TRBD1 (5 bases). This CDR3 is 13 amino acids long. CDR1 PRHDT and CDR2 FYEKMQ come from the germline V gene (reference sequence). Trimming removed 0 bases at V and 5 bases at J, with 7 bases between. For the CDR3, the DNA is TGTGCCAGCAGCTTAGGCCCAGGGTATGGCTACACCTTC. As protein: CASSLGPGYGYTF.

The chain joins TRBV7-9 to TRBJ2-1; 7 nucleotides match TRBD2. The CDR3 sequence is 17 residues long. Germline-derived CDR1 and CDR2 are SEHNR and FQNEAQ (reference sequence). V lost 2 bases and J lost 1; bases outside the gene matches: 8. The CDR3 reads CASSLRGSGPSYNEQFF. The CDR3 DNA is TGTGCCAGCAGCTTAAGGGGTAGCGGGCCTTCCTACAATGAGCAGTTCTTC.